These 27 T cell receptor beta chains were sequenced from one sample in a study of yellow fever vaccine responses in identical twins. TCRdb itself ran the RT-PCR reads through MiXCR, one entry per CDR3 protein. The repertoire holds roughly 14,000 distinct CDR3 sequences, with 84% as singletons. This specimen consisted of T cells from blood (PBMCs), unsorted or a sorted subset (not recorded which), obtained before or after yellow fever vaccination (not recorded which). These receptors all stem from a woman aged 18-29 years who received the yellow fever vaccine.

The chain is built from TRBV11-1 and TRBJ1-4; no reliable D call. There are 14 residues in the CDR3. The V gene lost 2 bases and the J gene lost 6 bases, with 10 bases spanning the gap. Germline-derived CDR1 and CDR2 are SGHAT and FQDESV (reference sequence). The chain's CDR3 is CASSLRELDEKLFF. The CDR3, as DNA: TGTGCCAGCAGCTTAAGGGAGTTGGATGAAAAACTGTTTTTT.

The count of this clonotype is one. This chain uses TRBV12-3 or TRBV12-4 with TRBJ2-1; unclear D gene. This CDR3 spans 11 amino acids. V gave up 3 bases and J gave up 7 bases, with 4 bases separating them. Here the CDR3 DNA reads TGTGCCAGCAGTTTGATTAATGAGCAGTTCTTC. Protein: CASSLINEQFF.

The chain couples TRBV11-2 to TRBJ2-5, with D possibly being TRBD1 or TRBD2 (5 bases each). Germline CDR1 and CDR2: SGHAT and FQNNGV. This CDR3 has 14 amino acids. Trimming took off 6 bases at V and 5 bases at J, with 16 bases between the two ends. The CDR3 reads CASRDGTAGETQYF. The CDR3 coding sequence is TGTGCCAGCAGGGATGGGACCGCAGGGGAGACCCAGTACTTC.

The CDR3 region is CASSPTVSTEAFF. The CDR3 DNA reads TGTGCCAGCAGCCCGACGGTTAGCACTGAAGCTTTCTTT. This sequence joins TRBV12-3 or TRBV12-4 and TRBJ1-1, with D uncertain. V was cut by 6 bases and J by 4 bases, with 12 bases left in between. This CDR3 has 13 residues.

The rearrangement links TRBV4-1 to TRBJ1-4; D perhaps matches TRBD1 (5 bases). The germline gives CDR1 MGHRA, CDR2 YSYEKL. The CDR3 spans 14 residues. V was pared by 0 bases and J by 7 bases, with 9 bases between. The DNA of the CDR3 is TGCGCCAGCAGCCAAGACCTGGGGCGTGAAAAACTGTTTTTT. It yields the protein CASSQDLGREKLFF.

This sequence joins TRBV15 and TRBJ2-2, with D uncertain. V was cut by 5 bases and J by 3 bases, with 13 bases left in between. Per the germline V gene, CDR1 is LNHNV and CDR2 is YYDKDF (reference sequence). The CDR3 runs to 15 residues. The CDR3 sequence is CATSFGAGDTGELFF. Here the CDR3 DNA reads TGTGCCACCAGCTTCGGAGCTGGGGACACCGGGGAGCTGTTTTTT.

The chain is built from TRBV14 and TRBJ2-1; TRBD2 matches at 7 bases. The junction had 4 bases not matched to a gene; V was cut back by 1 base and J by 7 bases. The CDR3 sequence is 14 residues long. Germline V CDR1 and CDR2: SGHDN, FVKESK. The CDR3: CASSQVLASNEQFF. In DNA form, the CDR3 reads TGTGCCAGCAGCCAAGTACTAGCGAGTAATGAGCAGTTCTTC.

The chain uses TRBV18 and TRBJ2-3; no clear D gene. The V gene lost 0 bases and the J gene lost 2 bases, with 9 bases spanning the gap. The germline V gene encodes CDR1 KGHSH and CDR2 LQKENI. The CDR3 consists of 15 residues. This CDR3 reads CASSPPSRYTDTQYF. The DNA of the CDR3 is TGTGCCAGCTCACCACCTAGCAGATACACAGATACGCAGTATTTT.

The V gene is TRBV28, the J gene TRBJ1-1, with a possible D match to TRBD1 (5 bases). Deletions cut 1 base from V and 10 bases from J, with 13 bases between. Germline V gives CDR1 MDHEN, CDR2 SYDVKM. There are 13 residues in the CDR3. DNA for the CDR3: TGTGCCAGCAGTTTATCAGGGTTGCGAAGAGCTTTCTTT. This codes for CASSLSGLRRAFF.

The chain carries TRBV15 and TRBJ1-1, with TRBD1 matching over 7 bases. The CDR3 sequence is 16 residues long. CDR1 and CDR2 from the germline V gene are LNHNV and YYDKDF (reference sequence). The trim removed 1 base at V and 2 bases at J, leaving 7 bases unmatched. The CDR3 DNA follows: TGTGCCACCAGCAGAGGACCGGGACAGTCCAACACTGAAGCTTTCTTT. It encodes CATSRGPGQSNTEAFF. Combining the CDR3 with reference TRBV15 and TRBJ1-1 gives the whole variable domain DAMVIQNPRYQVTQFGKPVTLSCSQTLNHNVMYWYQQKSSQAPKLLFHYYDKDFNNEADTPDNFQSRRPNTSFCFLDIRSPGLGDTAMYLCATSRGPGQSNTEAFFGQGTRLTVV.

The V gene is TRBV18, the J gene TRBJ1-5; no reliable D call. The CDR3 spans 14 residues. Per germline, CDR1 KGHSH and CDR2 LQKENI. The V and J ends lost 4 bases and 1 base respectively, with 8 bases between them. CDR3: CASSRTQSNQPQHF. For the CDR3, the DNA is TGTGCCAGCTCACGTACACAAAGCAATCAGCCCCAGCATTTT.

The V gene is TRBV7-2, the J gene TRBJ2-7; TRBD2 matches 10 bases. The germline V gene has CDR1 SGHTA and CDR2 FQGNSA. There are 15 residues in the CDR3. The trim removed 3 bases at V and 6 bases at J, leaving 8 bases unmatched. CDR3 protein: CASSFVTSGTSEQYF. The CDR3 DNA follows: TGTGCCAGCAGCTTCGTCACTAGCGGGACCAGCGAGCAGTACTTC.

V and J are TRBV20-1 and TRBJ2-5, with 13 positions matching TRBD2. CDR3 size: 13 residues. Trimming cost V 6 bases and J 4 bases; bases outside gene matches: 2. The germline CDR1 and CDR2 sequences are DFQATT and SNEGSKA (reference sequence). DNA for the CDR3: TGCAGTGCGGGACTAGCGGGATTAGAGACCCAGTACTTC. Translated: CSAGLAGLETQYF.

V usage is TRBV2 and J usage is TRBJ2-7; tentatively, D is TRBD1 (6 bases). The V end was cut by 3 bases, the J end by 5 bases, with 14 bases between. CDR3 length: 14 amino acids. CDR1 and CDR2 from the germline V gene are SNHLY and FYNNEI. Here the CDR3 reads CASSDLIGDNEQYV. The CDR3 DNA sequence: TGTGCCAGCAGTGATTTAATAGGGGACAACGAGCAGTACGTC.

The rearrangement joins TRBV2 to TRBJ1-1, with D possibly being TRBD1 (5 bases). This CDR3 region has 14 residues. Per the germline V gene, CDR1 is SNHLY and CDR2 is FYNNEI. The V end lost 3 bases, the J end lost 4 bases, and 12 bases lay between the germline ends. This CDR3 is CASSETDRGTEAFF. In nucleotides, the CDR3 is TGTGCCAGCAGTGAGACAGACCGGGGCACTGAAGCTTTCTTT.

The chain has TRBV4-1 and TRBJ2-1; no definite D call. V shed 1 base and J shed 4 bases, with 14 bases lying between them. CDR1 MGHRA and CDR2 YSYEKL come from the germline V gene. The length of the CDR3 is 16 residues. The CDR3 DNA sequence: TGCGCCAGCAGCCAAGTGACCACTCCCGGGTACAATGAGCAGTTCTTC. This translates into CASSQVTTPGYNEQFF.

CDR3 protein: CASSPSDGGHGYTF. CDR3 nucleotide sequence: TGTGCCAGCTCACCCTCGGACGGGGGGCATGGCTACACCTTC. V gene TRBV18 combines with J gene TRBJ1-2, with a tentative D call TRBD1 (6 bases). Trimming left V 3 bases short and J 6 bases short, with 14 bases between. CDR3 length: 14 amino acids. Germline V lookup: CDR1 KGHSH, CDR2 LQKENI.

The chain uses TRBV18 and TRBJ1-3; the D gene is possibly TRBD1 (5 bases). The CDR3 totals 15 residues. V lost 2 bases, J lost 2 bases, and 10 bases lay in between. Germline V gene lookup returns CDR1 KGHSH and CDR2 LQKENI. CDR3 sequence reads: CASSPAAGTGNTIYF. In nucleotides, the CDR3 is TGTGCCAGCTCACCAGCCGCAGGGACTGGAAACACCATATATTTT.

This clonotype was observed a few times. V is TRBV6-5 and J is TRBJ2-7, with D unresolved. The CDR3 is 16 amino acids. Germline V CDR1 and CDR2: MNHEY, SVGAGI. Trimming cost V 0 bases and J 1 base, with 13 bases left between them. CDR3 sequence (DNA): TGTGCCAGCAGTTACTCTCGGACGGGTGATTCCTACGAGCAGTACTTC. This translates into CASSYSRTGDSYEQYF.

The chain combines TRBV28 with TRBJ1-1, with D maybe TRBD1 (5 bases). CDR1 and CDR2 from the germline V gene are MDHEN and SYDVKM. The CDR3 has 13 residues. The V gene lost 2 bases and the J gene lost 7 bases, with 11 bases spanning the gap. The CDR3 nucleotides are TGTGCCAGCAGTTTAGTATCGAGGGGTGAAGCTTTCTTT. Translation gives CASSLVSRGEAFF.

This clonotype showed up just once. The missing conserved phenylalanine or tryptophan at the end of this CDR3 makes a read error likely. V and J are TRBV10-3 and TRBJ1-2, with D perhaps TRBD1 (5 bases). Trimming removed 0 bases at V and 3 bases at J, with 8 bases between. CDR3 size: 14 residues. In germline, CDR1 is ENHRY, CDR2 SYGVKD. CDR3 sequence reads: CAISESGGDYGYTS. CDR3 nucleotide sequence: TGTGCCATCAGTGAGTCGGGAGGGGACTATGGCTACACCTCC.

This clonotype was seen once. The chain recombines TRBV29-1 with TRBJ2-1, with a weak D call TRBD2 (6 bases). Germline V gives CDR1 SQVTM, CDR2 ANQGSEA. Trimming left V 2 bases short and J 11 bases short, with 13 bases between. The CDR3 spans 12 residues. Written as DNA, the CDR3 is TGCAGCGTTGAACGGGAGTGGTCCCAGCAGTTCTTC. This encodes CSVEREWSQQFF.

As DNA, the CDR3 is TGTGCCCTACGGCTACTTTGTCTGACAGCCTATAATTCACCCCTCCACTTT. Its protein is CALRLLCLTAYNSPLHF. The V and J genes are TRBV10-3 and TRBJ1-6, with TRBD1 as a possible D gene (5 bases). Germline values: CDR1 ENHRY, CDR2 SYGVKD. The CDR3 has 17 residues. Trimming stripped 11 bases from V and 2 bases from J, with 22 bases between.

V usage is TRBV6-1 and J usage is TRBJ1-2, with D perhaps TRBD1 (5 bases). Trimming took 4 bases from V and 3 from J, leaving 15 bases between them. This CDR3 is built from 15 residues. From germline, CDR1 is MNHNS and CDR2 SASEGT. The CDR3 bases are TGTGCCAGCAGTGGGCACTGGGGGATAGACTATGGCTACACCTTC. This gives the protein CASSGHWGIDYGYTF.

This clonotype occurred once. The chain recombines TRBV2 with TRBJ1-2; maybe TRBD1 (5 bases). Per the germline V gene, CDR1 is SNHLY and CDR2 is FYNNEI. The CDR3 contains 13 residues. The V end lost 6 bases, the J end lost 3 bases, and 11 bases lay between the germline ends. The CDR3 region is CASRDTADYGYTF. CDR3 sequence (DNA): TGTGCCAGCAGGGACACGGCTGACTATGGCTACACCTTC.

This clonotype was detected a few times. The genes are TRBV12-3 or TRBV12-4 and TRBJ1-2; a weak D match, TRBD1 (5 bases). The V and J ends lost 3 bases and 0 bases respectively, with 11 bases between them. The CDR3 extends over 15 amino acids. The CDR3 DNA reads TGTGCCAGCAGTTTCCCGCCGGGACCTAACTATGGCTACACCTTC. Its translation: CASSFPPGPNYGYTF.

This clonotype appeared a single time. The chain combines TRBV23-1 with TRBJ2-3; 9 bases are shared with TRBD1. TRBV23-1 is given ORF status, its function remaining uncertain. This CDR3 region has 14 residues. The ends lost 8 bases at V and 2 bases at J; junction bases unmatched: 5. The CDR3 protein is CASLGTGHTDTQYF. CDR3 DNA: TGCGCCAGCCTCGGGACAGGGCACACAGATACGCAGTATTTT.